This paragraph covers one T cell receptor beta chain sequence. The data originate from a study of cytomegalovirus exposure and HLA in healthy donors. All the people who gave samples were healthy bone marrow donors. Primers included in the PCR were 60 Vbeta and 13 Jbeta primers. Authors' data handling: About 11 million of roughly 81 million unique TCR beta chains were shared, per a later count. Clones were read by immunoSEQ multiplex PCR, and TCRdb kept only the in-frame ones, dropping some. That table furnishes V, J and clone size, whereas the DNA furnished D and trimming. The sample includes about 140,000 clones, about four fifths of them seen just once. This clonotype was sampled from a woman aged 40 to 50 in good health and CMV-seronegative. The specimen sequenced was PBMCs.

Written as DNA, the CDR3 is TGCGCCAGCCTTGTGGGGACAGGGAGTTCCTACAATGAGCAGTTCTTC. Encoded protein: CASLVGTGSSYNEQFF. The chain joins TRBV5-1 to TRBJ2-1, with TRBD1 matching 9 bases. The CDR3 runs 16 residues. The germline V gene encodes CDR1 SGHRS and CDR2 YFSETQ. Trimming cost V 7 bases and J 1 base; bases outside gene matches: 9.